Each of the 21 T cell receptor beta chains below was sequenced from the same sample in a study of blood T cell repertoires in COVID-19. Measured with immunoSEQ multiplex PCR; TCRdb has only the in-frame clones, and not every one. Of roughly 80,000 clones listed, 88% are singletons. The specimen was peripheral blood. The receptors were sampled from a woman of 80 years or more with acute or convalescent COVID-19.

The chain recombines TRBV6-1 with TRBJ1-5; TRBD1 is a possible D gene (5 bases). Looked up from germline, CDR1 is MNHNS and CDR2 is SASEGT. Trimming took off 2 bases at V and 3 bases at J, with 11 bases between the two ends. This CDR3 comprises 15 residues. CDR3 residues: CASSEPQGYNQPQHF. DNA for the CDR3: TGTGCCAGCAGTGAACCCCAGGGTTACAATCAGCCCCAGCATTTT.

V gene TRBV6-5 combines with J gene TRBJ1-6, with D possibly matching TRBD1 (5 bases). The germline V gene has CDR1 MNHEY and CDR2 SVGAGI. Trimming cost V 6 bases and J 11 bases, with 11 bases left between them. CDR3 length: 12 residues. This CDR3 reads CASSPGGTPLHF. CDR3 nucleotides: TGTGCCAGCAGCCCCGGGGGGACACCCCTCCACTTT.

The chain is built from TRBV2 and TRBJ2-1; TRBD2 is a possible D gene (7 bases). The CDR3 spans 12 residues. Germline values: CDR1 SNHLY, CDR2 FYNNEI. Trimming left V 7 bases short and J 12 bases short, with 16 bases between. The CDR3 DNA reads TGTGCCAGCAAGGGGGAGGGGGGAAGGCAGTTCTTC. Translation: CASKGEGGRQFF. Based on the CDR3 plus reference TRBV2 and TRBJ2-1, the full variable domain is EPEVTQTPSHQVTQMGQEVILRCVPISNHLYFYWYRQILGQKVEFLVSFYNNEISEKSEIFDDQFSVERPDGSNFTLKIRSTKLEDSAMYFCASKGEGGRQFFGPGTRLTVL.

This chain joins TRBV12-5 and TRBJ1-1; D uncertain. The length of the CDR3 is 12 residues. Trimming cost V 6 bases and J 4 bases, with 9 bases left between them. Germline lookup yields CDR1 LGHNT and CDR2 FRNRAP. The CDR3 is CASGAGGTEAFF. As DNA, the CDR3 is TGTGCTAGTGGCGCCGGTGGCACTGAAGCTTTCTTT.

The chain uses TRBV4-2 and TRBJ2-5, with TRBD2 identical over 11 bases. V gave up 0 bases and J gave up 5 bases; unmatched junction bases: 8. Germline V gene sequence: CDR1 LGHNA, CDR2 YNFKEQ. The CDR3 covers 17 residues. The CDR3 loop reads CASSQDLLAGGQETQYF. The DNA of the CDR3 is TGTGCCAGCAGCCAAGATCTGCTAGCGGGGGGTCAGGAGACCCAGTACTTC.

The J gene is TRBJ2-6, the V gene TRBV5-1; D is ambiguous. Germline CDR1 SGHRS, CDR2 YFSETQ. V lost 7 bases and J 0 bases, leaving 11 bases between the germline ends. The CDR3 length is 15 residues. The CDR3 region has the DNA TGCGCCAGCTCGTTGACTCTCTCTGGGGCCAACGTCCTGACTTTC. This translates into CASSLTLSGANVLTF.

V is TRBV6-2 or TRBV6-3 and J is TRBJ2-2, with D perhaps matching TRBD2 (5 bases). The CDR3 has 16 amino acids. CDR1 is MNHEY, CDR2 SVGEGT, per germline. The V and J ends lost 6 bases and 0 bases respectively, with 14 bases between them. This CDR3 is CASSRTFTPNTGELFF. The CDR3 region has the DNA TGTGCCAGCAGCCGGACTTTTACTCCGAACACCGGGGAGCTGTTTTTT.

The chain has TRBV30 and TRBJ2-1; TRBD1 agrees at 7 bases. Germline V gene sequence: CDR1 GTSNPN, CDR2 SVGIG (reference sequence). The CDR3 extends over 16 amino acids. The trim removed 1 base at V and 0 bases at J, leaving 6 bases unmatched. CDR3 sequence (DNA): TGTGCCTGGAGTGCCCCCAACAGGGGCTCCTACAATGAGCAGTTCTTC. The encoded protein is CAWSAPNRGSYNEQFF. Combining the CDR3 with reference TRBV30 and TRBJ2-1 gives the whole variable domain SQTIHQWPATLVQPVGSPLSLECTVEGTSNPNLYWYRQAAGRGLQLLFYSVGIGQISSEVPQNLSASRPQDRQFILSSKKLLLSDSGFYLCAWSAPNRGSYNEQFFGPGTRLTVL.

V and J are TRBV7-2 and TRBJ1-4; possible D gene TRBD1, 5 bases. The V and J ends lost 5 bases and 5 bases respectively, with 15 bases between them. Per the germline V gene, CDR1 is SGHTA and CDR2 is FQGNSA. The CDR3 loop spans 15 amino acids. CDR3 DNA: TGTGCCAGCAGCCCCTACAGGATTGAAAATGAAAAACTGTTTTTT. Amino acids: CASSPYRIENEKLFF.

The chain links TRBV2 to TRBJ1-6; no definite D call. Germline CDR1 SNHLY, CDR2 FYNNEI. Trimming shortened V by 10 bases and J by 7 bases, and 14 bases separated the two germline ends. This CDR3 is 13 amino acids long. CDR3 protein: CATSGIDNSPLHF. CDR3 bases: TGTGCCACCTCCGGGATAGACAATTCACCCCTCCACTTT.

The chain recombines TRBV30 with TRBJ1-5; D gene ambiguous. The ends were cut back, 2 bases at V and 2 bases at J, with 16 bases in the middle. CDR3 size: 16 residues. Germline assignment: CDR1 GTSNPN and CDR2 SVGIG (reference sequence). The CDR3 here is CAWSPLVDSGNQPQHF. CDR3 nucleotides: TGTGCCTGGAGTCCCCTGGTTGATAGTGGCAATCAGCCCCAGCATTTT.

This chain links TRBV9 with TRBJ2-1; possible D gene TRBD1, 5 bases. V gave up 3 bases and J gave up 6 bases, with 10 bases separating them. Per germline, CDR1 SGDLS and CDR2 YYNGEE. The CDR3 has 13 amino acids. The CDR3 loop reads CASSGQGLNEQFF. In DNA, the CDR3 is TGTGCCAGCAGCGGCCAGGGTCTCAATGAGCAGTTCTTC.

This clone was observed a handful of times. The chain is built from TRBV5-1 and TRBJ2-1, with 7 bases that match TRBD2. Germline loops: CDR1 SGHRS, CDR2 YFSETQ. The ends lost 0 bases at V and 7 bases at J; junction bases unmatched: 10. This CDR3 is 16 amino acids long. The CDR3 loop is CASSLEVAGGSNEQFF. The CDR3 region has the DNA TGCGCCAGCAGCTTGGAGGTAGCGGGCGGTTCTAATGAGCAGTTCTTC.

This sequence joins TRBV7-2 and TRBJ1-4; D is undetermined. This CDR3 is 15 amino acids long. The V gene lost 2 bases and the J gene lost 3 bases, with 10 bases spanning the gap. From germline, CDR1 is SGHTA and CDR2 FQGNSA. The CDR3 DNA reads as TGTGCCAGCAGCTTACTAGCAGAGGCTAATGAAAAACTGTTTTTT. It specifies CASSLLAEANEKLFF.

This rearrangement joins TRBV30 to TRBJ2-6; 8 bases match TRBD1. The trim removed 3 bases at V and 1 base at J, leaving 8 bases unmatched. This CDR3 is built from 17 residues. Germline V lookup: CDR1 GTSNPN, CDR2 SVGIG (reference sequence). The CDR3 loop is CAWRKPGQGSGANVLTF. CDR3 nucleotide sequence: TGTGCCTGGAGAAAGCCCGGACAGGGTTCTGGGGCCAACGTCCTGACTTTC.

The chain uses TRBV7-6 and TRBJ1-2, with 8 positions matching TRBD1. J gave up 4 bases and V 5 bases, and 0 bases lay outside the gene matches. Germline V CDR1 and CDR2: SGHVS, FNYEAQ. CDR3 length equals 12 residues. CDR3 residues: CASSDRGYGYTF. In DNA form, the CDR3 reads TGTGCCAGCAGCGACAGGGGCTATGGCTACACCTTC. The full variable domain, rest sourced from reference TRBV7-6 and TRBJ1-2, is GAGVSQSPRYKVTKRGQDVALRCDPISGHVSLYWYRQALGQGPEFLTYFNYEAQQDKSGLPNDRFSAERPEGSISTLTIQRTEQRDSAMYRCASSDRGYGYTFGSGTRLTVV.

The chain recombines TRBV6-5 with TRBJ2-1; no firm D call. The CDR3 length is 12 residues. V lost 5 bases to trimming and J lost 13 bases, with 15 bases between them. CDR1 MNHEY and CDR2 SVGAGI come from the germline V gene. CDR3 nucleotide sequence: TGTGCCAGCAGTCGCGAGTCGGGTACCCAGTTCTTC. Residues: CASSRESGTQFF.

The J gene is TRBJ1-6, the V gene TRBV27, with D possibly TRBD1 on 5 matching bases. The V end lost 3 bases, the J end lost 7 bases, and 16 bases lay between the germline ends. The CDR3 spans 16 residues. CDR1 is MNHEY and CDR2 is SMNVEV in the germline V gene (reference sequence). The CDR3 is CASSFSRAIPNSPLHF. The CDR3 region has the DNA TGTGCCAGCAGTTTTTCCAGGGCAATACCCAATTCACCCCTCCACTTT.

The chain has TRBV6-2 or TRBV6-3 and TRBJ1-5, with a possible D match to TRBD1 (6 bases). CDR1 and CDR2 from the germline V gene are MNHEY and SVGEGT. The CDR3 is 16 amino acids. V was shortened by 1 base and J by 4 bases, with 14 bases between the two germline ends. The CDR3: CASSYLQGSHNQPQHF. The CDR3 coding sequence is TGTGCCAGCAGTTACTTACAGGGTAGCCATAATCAGCCCCAGCATTTT.

In this sample, this clone turned up once. The rearrangement joins TRBV7-3 to TRBJ2-2; 9 bases match TRBD1. Germline assignment: CDR1 SGHTA and CDR2 FQGTGA. This CDR3 is 17 amino acids long. With V trimmed by 5 bases and J by 6 bases, 13 bases remained unmatched. The CDR3 here is CASSAARRTGEAGELFF. CDR3 DNA: TGTGCCAGCAGCGCGGCCCGCAGGACAGGGGAGGCCGGGGAGCTGTTTTTT.

The V call is TRBV7-9, the J call TRBJ2-3; D ambiguous. Trimming took 5 bases from V and 0 from J, leaving 12 bases between them. Germline lookup yields CDR1 SEHNR and CDR2 FQNEAQ (reference sequence). CDR3 size: 15 residues. This CDR3 reads CASSSPERSTDTQYF. The CDR3, as DNA: TGTGCCAGCAGCAGTCCCGAGCGAAGCACAGATACGCAGTATTTT.